The source of this TCR beta chain is a study of blood T cell repertoires in COVID-19. Clones were sequenced by immunoSEQ multiplex PCR, and TCRdb holds only the in-frame ones, with some missing. The sample has approximately 140,000 clones; approximately 88% are singletons. CDR1 and CDR2 from the germline V gene are LGHDT and YNNKEL (reference sequence). The CDR3 totals 12 residues. The V gene lost 5 bases and the J gene lost 0 bases, with 4 bases spanning the gap. The receptor's source is a man aged 55 to 70 with acute or convalescent COVID-19. Source material: peripheral blood. The chain recombines TRBV3-1 (or the pseudogene TRBV3-2) with TRBJ1-1, with D uncertain. Written as DNA, the CDR3 is TGTGCCAGCAGCAACATGAACACTGAAGCTTTCTTT. Its protein product is CASSNMNTEAFF.